Presented here are 14 T cell receptor beta chains from one specimen sequenced in a study of beta chain features in type 1 diabetes. Expressed TCRB transcripts got sequenced, as all isolated RNA was reverse transcribed. Generated by immunoSEQ multiplex PCR, the TCRdb table keeps only in-frame clones and is missing some. This table holds about 900,000 clones, 15% to 20% found once. The sample was naive CD4+ T cells from blood. Receptors were obtained from a woman aged 18 to 35 in good health.

Only a few counts were recorded for this clone. CDR3 loop: CASSPTTYTASYVEQYF. CDR3 DNA sequence: TGTGCCAGCAGCCCAACTACATATACAGCGTCTTACGTCGAGCAGTACTTC. The chain carries TRBV7-2 and TRBJ2-7; D unresolved. Trimming shortened V by 5 bases and J by 6 bases, and 26 bases separated the two germline ends. Germline CDR1 reads SGHTA; CDR2 reads FQGNSA. The CDR3 is 17 residues long. The full variable domain, rest sourced from reference TRBV7-2 and TRBJ2-7, is GAGVSQSPSNKVTEKGKDVELRCDPISGHTALYWYRQSLGQGLEFLIYFQGNSAPDKSGLPSDRFSAERTGGSVSTLTIQRTQQEDSAVYLCASSPTTYTASYVEQYFGPGTRLTVT.

This clone appeared a few times. The sample holds other DNA sequences that translate to the same CDR3. The chain employs TRBV20-1 and TRBJ1-1; D unresolved. The germline V and J ends were trimmed by 5 bases and 5 bases, with 6 bases remaining between them. CDR3 length: 10 amino acids. Germline values: CDR1 DFQATT, CDR2 SNEGSKA (reference sequence). The CDR3 DNA sequence: TGCAGTGCTGTAGGGACTGAAGCTTTCTTT. Its protein product is CSAVGTEAFF.

This chain connects TRBV27 to TRBJ1-1; 7 bases are a match to TRBD1. The CDR3 is made up of 13 amino acids. J gave up 6 bases and V 5 bases, and 6 bases lay outside the gene matches. The germline V gene encodes CDR1 MNHEY and CDR2 SMNVEV (reference sequence). The CDR3 DNA follows: TGTGCCAGCAGTGCCCTAGACAGGGCTGAAGCTTTCTTT. Translation: CASSALDRAEAFF.

The rearrangement uses TRBV2 and TRBJ2-3, with D unresolved. The CDR3 is 14 residues long. Germline V gives CDR1 SNHLY, CDR2 FYNNEI. Deletions cut 3 bases from V and 0 bases from J, with 7 bases between. CDR3 in amino acids: CASSDGVSTDTQYF. CDR3 DNA sequence: TGTGCCAGCAGTGATGGGGTTAGCACAGATACGCAGTATTTT.

The sample holds a few counts of this clone. J is TRBJ2-7 and V is TRBV5-1, with D possibly being TRBD1 (6 bases). Trimming took off 0 bases at V and 0 bases at J, with 10 bases between the two ends. The CDR3 covers 15 residues. Germline V gives CDR1 SGHRS, CDR2 YFSETQ. The CDR3 here is CASSLDRVSSYEQYF. CDR3 DNA sequence: TGCGCCAGCAGCTTGGACAGGGTATCCTCCTACGAGCAGTACTTC.

This chain connects TRBV27 to TRBJ1-2; 12 positions agree with TRBD1. Germline V gene lookup returns CDR1 MNHEY and CDR2 SMNVEV (reference sequence). This CDR3 is 16 amino acids long. The V segment lost 6 bases and the J segment 7 bases; nucleotides outside the gene matches: 12. This CDR3 reads CASSAGTGGAGRGYTF. The CDR3 DNA reads as TGTGCCAGCAGCGCCGGGACAGGGGGCGCAGGTCGTGGCTACACCTTC.

This clone was detected only a few times. This chain joins TRBV7-2 and TRBJ2-7, with 11 bases fitting TRBD2. Looked up from germline, CDR1 is SGHTA and CDR2 is FQGNSA. V was pared by 4 bases and J by 7 bases, with 12 bases of the junction left unmatched. The CDR3 contains 16 residues. CDR3 DNA sequence: TGTGCCAGCAGCTCAAACGGGAGACTAGCGGGAAGTGAGCAGTACTTC. Translating it yields CASSSNGRLAGSEQYF.

This clone came up a few times. The genes are TRBV6-6 and TRBJ2-7; D perhaps matches TRBD2 (5 bases). The germline gives CDR1 MNHNY, CDR2 SVGAGI (reference sequence). The CDR3 contains 14 residues. The germline V and J ends were trimmed by 5 bases and 2 bases, with 13 bases remaining between them. The CDR3 loop reads CASSNPSGAYEQYF. The CDR3, as DNA: TGTGCCAGCAGTAACCCCTCCGGGGCCTACGAGCAGTACTTC.

This clone turned up a few times. The chain links TRBV7-9 to TRBJ1-1, with D unclear. The CDR3 extends over 14 amino acids. From germline, CDR1 is SEHNR and CDR2 FQNEAQ (reference sequence). Trimming took off 0 bases at V and 6 bases at J, with 11 bases between the two ends. CDR3 sequence: CASSLAGFSSEAFF. In nucleotides, the CDR3 is TGTGCCAGCAGCTTAGCGGGCTTTTCTTCTGAAGCTTTCTTT.

V usage is TRBV28 and J usage is TRBJ2-2; 8 bases map to TRBD2. V lost 6 bases and J lost 4; bases outside the gene matches: 13. Per germline, CDR1 MDHEN and CDR2 SYDVKM. The CDR3 length is 17 residues. The CDR3 spells CASSPPRGGRITGELFF. In nucleotides, the CDR3 is TGTGCCAGCAGCCCACCTAGGGGCGGGAGGATCACCGGGGAGCTGTTTTTT.

This clone was seen a few times. One junction end disagrees with the germline gene, perhaps due to a read error. The chain uses TRBV15 and TRBJ2-2; 9 nucleotides align to TRBD2. The CDR3 loop spans 15 amino acids. Per germline, CDR1 LNHNV and CDR2 YYDKDF (reference sequence). Here the CDR3 DNA reads TGTTCCACCAGCCCTCGCGGGAGGGCAATCGGGGAGCTGTTTTTT. Amino acids: CSTSPRGRAIGELFF.

Remarks on this clone: One end of the junction is discordant with germline, which a read error may explain. The chain has TRBV7-7 and TRBJ2-6; no clear D. The germline CDR1 and CDR2 sequences are SSHAT and FNYEAQ (reference sequence). The CDR3 runs 14 residues. The CDR3 bases are TGTGCTAGCAGCCACCGCCCGGGGGCCAACGTCCTGACTTTC. Its protein product is CASSHRPGANVLTF.

This clone was recorded a few times. The rearrangement uses TRBV18 and TRBJ2-7; 8 nucleotides line up with TRBD2. The CDR3 runs to 16 residues. Trimming took 0 bases from V and 2 from J; bases not matched to a gene: 6. CDR1 is KGHSH and CDR2 is LQKENI in the germline V gene. The CDR3 DNA sequence: TGTGCCAGCTCACCACCGGTTAGCGGGATTACCTACGAGCAGTACTTC. Amino acid sequence: CASSPPVSGITYEQYF.

This clone was found a few times. The J gene is TRBJ2-6, the V gene TRBV7-3; no clear D. Germline V gene lookup returns CDR1 SGHTA and CDR2 FQGTGA. V was clipped by 0 bases and J by 3 bases, with 9 bases between them. CDR3 length: 16 residues. This CDR3 reads CASSLTSSVGANVLTF. CDR3 nucleotides: TGTGCCAGCAGCTTAACCTCTAGTGTTGGGGCCAACGTCCTGACTTTC.